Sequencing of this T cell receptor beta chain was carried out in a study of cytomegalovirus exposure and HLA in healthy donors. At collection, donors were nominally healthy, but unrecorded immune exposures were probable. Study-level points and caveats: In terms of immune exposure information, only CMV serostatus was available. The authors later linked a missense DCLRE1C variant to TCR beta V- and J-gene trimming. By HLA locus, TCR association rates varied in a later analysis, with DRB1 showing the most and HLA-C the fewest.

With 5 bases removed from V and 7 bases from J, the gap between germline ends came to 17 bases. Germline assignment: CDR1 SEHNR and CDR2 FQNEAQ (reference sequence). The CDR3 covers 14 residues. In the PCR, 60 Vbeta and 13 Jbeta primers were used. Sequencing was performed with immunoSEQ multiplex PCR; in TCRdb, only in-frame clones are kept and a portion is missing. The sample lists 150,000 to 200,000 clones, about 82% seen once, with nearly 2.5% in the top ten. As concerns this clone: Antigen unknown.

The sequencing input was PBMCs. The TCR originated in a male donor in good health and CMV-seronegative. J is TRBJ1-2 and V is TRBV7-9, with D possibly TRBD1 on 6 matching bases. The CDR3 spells CASSLGAARSGYTF. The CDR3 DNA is TGTGCCAGCAGCCTGGGGGCCGCCAGGTCTGGCTACACCTTC.